The following is a T cell receptor (beta chain) sequence with its context. The record originates from a study of blood T cell repertoires in COVID-19. TCRdb's copy holds only in-frame clones and misses some; the assay was immunoSEQ multiplex PCR. Among about 200,000 clones listed, nearly 90% were seen once. Sequenced input: peripheral blood. This sequence was found in a man between 60 and 70 years old with active or convalescent COVID-19.

CDR3 region: CASTGGTTYSGANVLTF. The CDR3 coding sequence is TGTGCCAGTACTGGGGGCACCACCTACTCTGGGGCCAACGTCCTGACTTTC. The chain links TRBV19 to TRBJ2-6, with D perhaps matching TRBD1 (6 bases). This CDR3 comprises 17 residues. The germline CDR1 and CDR2 sequences are LNHDA and SQIVND (reference sequence). V shed 7 bases and J shed 0 bases, with 16 bases lying between them.